Below, one T cell receptor (beta chain) is given with its context. The data are from a study of cytomegalovirus exposure and HLA in healthy donors. Germline CDR1 is SNHLY and CDR2 is FYNNEI. With V trimmed by 6 bases and J by 11 bases, 10 bases remained unmatched. This CDR3 has 13 residues. The primer mix had 60 Vbeta and 13 Jbeta primers. Measured with immunoSEQ multiplex PCR; TCRdb has only the in-frame clones, and not every one. The data hold under 200,000 clones, with roughly 76% observed a single time. Sequences were obtained from PBMCs. The TCR originated in a human donor in good health. The chain joins TRBV2 to TRBJ1-1; 9 bases line up with TRBD1. The CDR3 DNA reads TGTGCCAGCAGACAGACAGGGGGTTGCGGGGCTTTCTTT. Amino acid sequence: CASRQTGGCGAFF.